These 17 T cell receptor beta chains originate from one sample sequenced in a study of molecular identifiers for immune sequencing clone quantification. TCRdb re-derived calls from the PCR reads in MiXCR, one entry per CDR3 protein. The table lists hundreds of thousands of distinct CDR3 sequences, 15% to 20% of them singletons. Sequencing was performed on naive CD8+ T cells from blood, with Jurkat cell RNA spiked in. Subset indicated: FACS-sorted CD8+CD4-CCR7+CD45RA+ naive T cells. Receptor source: a human donor in good health. Some libraries in this study had Jurkat cell RNA spiked in.

This clonotype was counted only a few times. A junction end diverges from the germline sequence, so it may reflect a read error. V is TRBV30 and J is TRBJ2-7; tentatively, D is TRBD2 (8 bases). The germline gives CDR1 GTSNPN, CDR2 SVGIG (reference sequence). The length of the CDR3 is 13 residues. The CDR3 loop is CAWSYDFRGAGGF. The CDR3 nucleotides read TGTGCCTGGAGCTATGACTTCAGGGGGGCGGGGGGCTTC.

This clonotype was observed a handful of times. The chain uses TRBV6-1 and TRBJ2-2; D is uncertain. V lost 5 bases and J lost 4, with 17 bases in between. The V gene's germline CDR1 is MNHNS and CDR2 SASEGT. There are 16 residues in the CDR3. As DNA, the CDR3 is TGTGCCAGCAGTAATCCGGGCCGGACGCTCACCGGGGAGCTGTTTTTT. Its protein is CASSNPGRTLTGELFF.

This clonotype was counted at least ten times. The chain links TRBV19 to TRBJ2-7; D is uncertain. CDR3 length: 14 residues. Trimming took 1 base from V and 7 from J, leaving 14 bases between them. CDR1 and CDR2 from the germline V gene are LNHDA and SQIVND (reference sequence). CDR3 DNA: TGTGCCAGTAGTATAGGCAACGGTATCGGAGAGCAGTACTTC. Protein: CASSIGNGIGEQYF. The complete variable domain, with remaining parts taken from reference TRBV19 and TRBJ2-7, reads DGGITQSPKYLFRKEGQNVTLSCEQNLNHDAMYWYRQDPGQGLRLIYYSQIVNDFQKGDIAEGYSVSREKKESFPLTVTSAQKNPTAFYLCASSIGNGIGEQYFGPGTRLTVT.

This clonotype was seen repeatedly, ten times or more. The chain is built from TRBV6-5 and TRBJ1-5; TRBD1 agrees at 7 bases. The CDR3 consists of 14 residues. Germline CDR1 MNHEY, CDR2 SVGAGI. With 2 bases clipped from V and 5 bases from J, the junction kept 3 bases outside the gene matches. The CDR3 sequence: CASSYIQGYQPQHF. CDR3 bases: TGTGCCAGCAGTTACATACAGGGGTATCAGCCCCAGCATTTT.

This clonotype occurred many times. The gene calls are TRBV7-3 and TRBJ1-5, with 10 bases lining up with TRBD1. Per germline, CDR1 SGHTA and CDR2 FQGTGA. V dropped 5 bases and J dropped 7; count of bases not matched to a gene: 8. The CDR3 runs 15 residues. The CDR3 loop is CASSVTGGPGQPQHF. Here the CDR3 DNA reads TGTGCCAGCAGCGTGACAGGGGGCCCGGGGCAGCCCCAGCATTTT.

The chain has TRBV11-2 and TRBJ2-7; D gene uncertain. Between the trimmed V and J ends, which lost 5 bases and 3 bases, there was a span of 23 bases. CDR3 size: 17 residues. The germline CDR1 and CDR2 sequences are SGHAT and FQNNGV. The CDR3 sequence: CASSPRMGQAIFYEQYF. The CDR3 DNA reads TGTGCCAGCAGCCCGCGCATGGGTCAGGCAATCTTCTACGAGCAGTACTTC.

This clonotype was found many times. The gene calls are TRBV25-1 and TRBJ2-7; possible D gene TRBD1, 6 bases. CDR1 MGHDK and CDR2 SYGVNS come from the germline V gene. The CDR3 contains 19 residues. V was clipped by 5 bases and J by 4 bases, with 30 bases between them. The DNA for the CDR3 is TGTGCCAGCAGTCCCTGGGACAACCGCCCCACAACTTTACTATACGAGCAGTACTTC. This sequence encodes CASSPWDNRPTTLLYEQYF.

This clonotype was observed at least ten times. This chain connects TRBV4-1 to TRBJ2-3; TRBD1 matches 10 bases. The germline V gene encodes CDR1 MGHRA and CDR2 YSYEKL. The CDR3 runs to 19 residues. V gave up 1 base and J gave up 5 bases; unmatched junction bases: 15. The DNA of the CDR3 is TGCGCCAGCAGCCAAGGGTGTAGGGACAGGGGTTGTTTCGGAGATACGCAGTATTTT. Its translation is CASSQGCRDRGCFGDTQYF.

This clonotype showed up just a few times. This sequence joins TRBV4-1 and TRBJ2-5, with 7 bases aligning to TRBD1. The CDR3 consists of 15 residues. V shed 3 bases and J 2 bases; nucleotides not matched to a gene: 6. In germline, CDR1 is MGHRA, CDR2 YSYEKL. As DNA, the CDR3 is TGCGCCAGCAGCCAGCCCGGGACAGAGCAAGAGACCCAGTACTTC. It is translated as CASSQPGTEQETQYF.

The sample holds many counts of this clonotype. This chain uses TRBV7-9 with TRBJ2-5, with D uncertain. CDR1 is SEHNR, CDR2 FQNEAQ, per germline (reference sequence). The V end was cut by 5 bases, the J end by 4 bases, with 11 bases between. The CDR3 is 13 residues long. CDR3 residues: CASSIRVRETQYF. The CDR3 nucleotides read TGTGCCAGCAGCATCCGGGTCCGAGAGACCCAGTACTTC.

This clonotype has just a few counts. The chain uses TRBV29-1 and TRBJ2-7, with D hard to call. Germline V gene sequence: CDR1 SQVTM, CDR2 ANQGSEA. This CDR3 region has 15 residues. V gave up 0 bases and J gave up 3 bases, with 15 bases separating them. CDR3 residues: CSVEDFKGLDYEQYF. The CDR3 nucleotides are TGCAGCGTTGAAGATTTTAAGGGCTTAGACTACGAGCAGTACTTC.

There are many counts of this clonotype. The chain links TRBV7-9 to TRBJ2-7; D may be TRBD1 or TRBD2 (5 bases each). This CDR3 spans 13 amino acids. Germline values: CDR1 SEHNR, CDR2 FQNEAQ (reference sequence). Trimming took off 5 bases at V and 1 base at J, with 9 bases between the two ends. CDR3 protein: CASSRDGSYEQYF. In DNA form, the CDR3 reads TGTGCCAGCAGCCGGGACGGATCCTACGAGCAGTACTTC.

This rearrangement joins TRBV5-1 to TRBJ2-7; D possibly matches TRBD1 or TRBD2 (5 bases each). This CDR3 is 13 amino acids long. Germline CDR1 reads SGHRS; CDR2 reads YFSETQ. Trimming removed 0 bases at V and 5 bases at J, with 9 bases between. CDR3 nucleotide sequence: TGCGCCAGCAGCTTGGGGGGGTGGCACGAGCAGTACTTC. Translating gives CASSLGGWHEQYF.

This clonotype occurred many times. The J gene is TRBJ2-5, the V gene TRBV2; D gene uncertain. The CDR3 contains 16 residues. Germline V gene sequence: CDR1 SNHLY, CDR2 FYNNEI. V lost 0 bases and J lost 1, with 12 bases in between. CDR3 bases: TGTGCCAGCAGTGAAGCAGCAATCCGAGCCCAAGAGACCCAGTACTTC. Protein sequence: CASSEAAIRAQETQYF.

At least ten counts were recorded for this clonotype. CDR3: CASSSRAGSVEQYF. Written as DNA, the CDR3 is TGTGCCAGCAGCAGCCGAGCAGGGTCGGTCGAGCAGTACTTC. This chain links TRBV9 with TRBJ2-7; TRBD1 might be the D (5 bases). The CDR3 is made up of 14 amino acids. The V gene lost 4 bases and the J gene lost 6 bases, with 17 bases spanning the gap. The V gene's germline CDR1 is SGDLS and CDR2 YYNGEE.

This clonotype showed up just a few times. The rearrangement joins TRBV6-6 to TRBJ2-7; D may be TRBD1 (5 bases). Per germline, CDR1 MNHNY and CDR2 SVGAGI (reference sequence). The V end lost 2 bases, the J end lost 5 bases, and 10 bases lay between the germline ends. This CDR3 is 13 amino acids long. The CDR3 reads CASSYVQGNEQYF. The CDR3 DNA is TGTGCCAGCAGTTACGTTCAGGGCAACGAGCAGTACTTC.

This clonotype was recorded at least ten times. The chain has TRBV2 and TRBJ2-1, with D possibly being TRBD2 (5 bases). This CDR3 region has 12 residues. Trimming removed 4 bases at V and 7 bases at J, with 8 bases between. The germline gives CDR1 SNHLY, CDR2 FYNNEI. CDR3 bases: TGTGCCAGCAGTGGTTCGGGGAATGAGCAGTTCTTC. Translated: CASSGSGNEQFF.